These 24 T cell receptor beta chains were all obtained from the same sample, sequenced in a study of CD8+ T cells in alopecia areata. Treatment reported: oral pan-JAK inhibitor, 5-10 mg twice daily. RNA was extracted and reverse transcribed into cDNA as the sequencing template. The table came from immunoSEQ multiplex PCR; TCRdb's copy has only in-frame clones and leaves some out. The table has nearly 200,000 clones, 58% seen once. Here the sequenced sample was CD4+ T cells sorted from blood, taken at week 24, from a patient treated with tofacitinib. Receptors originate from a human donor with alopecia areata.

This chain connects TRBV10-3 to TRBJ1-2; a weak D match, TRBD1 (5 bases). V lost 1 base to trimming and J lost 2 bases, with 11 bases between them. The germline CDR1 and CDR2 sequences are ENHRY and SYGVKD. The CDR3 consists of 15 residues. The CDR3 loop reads CAISEWGRRNYGYTF. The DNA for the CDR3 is TGTGCCATCAGTGAGTGGGGCAGGAGGAACTATGGCTACACCTTC.

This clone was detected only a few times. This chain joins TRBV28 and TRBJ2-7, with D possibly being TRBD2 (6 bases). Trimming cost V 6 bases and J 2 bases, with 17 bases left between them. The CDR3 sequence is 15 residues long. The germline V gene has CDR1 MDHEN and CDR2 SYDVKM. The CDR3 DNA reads TGTGCCAGCAGCCCGGGACTCCCGTTGACCTACGAGCAGTACTTC. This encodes CASSPGLPLTYEQYF.

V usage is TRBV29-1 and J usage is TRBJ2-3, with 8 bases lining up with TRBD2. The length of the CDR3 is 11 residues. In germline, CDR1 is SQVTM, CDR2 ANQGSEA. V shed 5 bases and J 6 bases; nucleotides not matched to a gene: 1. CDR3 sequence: CSVPSGDTQYF. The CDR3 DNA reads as TGCAGCGTTCCTAGCGGGGATACGCAGTATTTT.

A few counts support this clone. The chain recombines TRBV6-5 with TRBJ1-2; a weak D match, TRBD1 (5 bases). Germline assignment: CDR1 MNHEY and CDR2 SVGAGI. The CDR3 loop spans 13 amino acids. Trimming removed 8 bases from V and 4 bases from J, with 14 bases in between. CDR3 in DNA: TGTGCCAGCCGCAGAGGGGAGGCCTATGGCTACACCTTC. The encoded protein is CASRRGEAYGYTF.

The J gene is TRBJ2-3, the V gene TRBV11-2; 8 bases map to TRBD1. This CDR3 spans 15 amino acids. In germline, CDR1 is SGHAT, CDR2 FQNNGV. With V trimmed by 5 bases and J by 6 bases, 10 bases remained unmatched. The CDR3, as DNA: TGTGCCAGCAGCCCCAAGACAGGGGACGACGATACGCAGTATTTT. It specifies CASSPKTGDDDTQYF.

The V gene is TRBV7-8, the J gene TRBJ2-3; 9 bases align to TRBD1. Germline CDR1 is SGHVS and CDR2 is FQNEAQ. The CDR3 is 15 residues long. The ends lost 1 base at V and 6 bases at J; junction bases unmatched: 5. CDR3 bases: TGTGCCAGCAGCTTAGAACAGGGGGCCTTGGATACGCAGTATTTT. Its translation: CASSLEQGALDTQYF.

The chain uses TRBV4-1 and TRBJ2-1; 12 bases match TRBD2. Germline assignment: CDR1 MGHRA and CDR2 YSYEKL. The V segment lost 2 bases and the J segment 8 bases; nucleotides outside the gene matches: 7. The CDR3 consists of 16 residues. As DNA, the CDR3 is TGCGCCAGCAGCCAACCAACTAGCGGGAGGAAGGATGAGCAGTTCTTC. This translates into CASSQPTSGRKDEQFF.

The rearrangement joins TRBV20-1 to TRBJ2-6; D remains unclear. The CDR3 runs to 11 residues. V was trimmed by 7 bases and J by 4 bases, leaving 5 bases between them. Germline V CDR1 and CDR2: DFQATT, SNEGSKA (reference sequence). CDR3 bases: TGCAGTGTAGAAGGGGCCAACGTCCTGACTTTC. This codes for CSVEGANVLTF.

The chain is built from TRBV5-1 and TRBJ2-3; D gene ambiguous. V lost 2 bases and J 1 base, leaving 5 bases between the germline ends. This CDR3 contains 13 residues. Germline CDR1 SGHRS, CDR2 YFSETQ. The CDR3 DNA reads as TGCGCCAGCAGCTTACCAGGCACAGATACGCAGTATTTT. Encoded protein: CASSLPGTDTQYF. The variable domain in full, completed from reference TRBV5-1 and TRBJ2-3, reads KAGVTQTPRYLIKTRGQQVTLSCSPISGHRSVSWYQQTPGQGLQFLFEYFSETQRNKGNFPGRFSGRQFSNSRSEMNVSTLELGDSALYLCASSLPGTDTQYFGPGTRLTVL.

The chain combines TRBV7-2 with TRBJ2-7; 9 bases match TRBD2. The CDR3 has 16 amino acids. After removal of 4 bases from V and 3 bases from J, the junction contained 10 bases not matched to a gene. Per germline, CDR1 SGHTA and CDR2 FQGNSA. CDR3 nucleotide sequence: TGTGCCAGCAGCTCCCGCATCTCAGCGGGGGGCTACGAGCAGTACTTC. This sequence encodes CASSSRISAGGYEQYF.

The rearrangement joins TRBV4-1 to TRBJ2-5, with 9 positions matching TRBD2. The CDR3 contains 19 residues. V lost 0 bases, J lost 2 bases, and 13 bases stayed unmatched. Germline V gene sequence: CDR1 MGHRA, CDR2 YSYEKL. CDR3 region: CASSQDWIAGDPPQETQYF. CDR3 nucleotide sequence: TGCGCCAGCAGCCAAGATTGGATAGCGGGAGATCCGCCACAAGAGACCCAGTACTTC.

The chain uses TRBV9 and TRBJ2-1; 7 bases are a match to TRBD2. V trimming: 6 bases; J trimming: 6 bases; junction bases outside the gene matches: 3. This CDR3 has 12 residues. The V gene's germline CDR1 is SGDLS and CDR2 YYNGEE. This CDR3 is CASNRGSNEQFF. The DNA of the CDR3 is TGTGCCAGCAATCGCGGGAGCAATGAGCAGTTCTTC.

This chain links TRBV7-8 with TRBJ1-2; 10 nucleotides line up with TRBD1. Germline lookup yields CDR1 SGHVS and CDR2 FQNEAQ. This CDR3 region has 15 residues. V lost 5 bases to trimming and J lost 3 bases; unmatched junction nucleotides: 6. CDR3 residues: CASSPRDRGHYGYTF. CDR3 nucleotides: TGTGCCAGCAGCCCGCGGGACAGGGGACACTATGGCTACACCTTC.

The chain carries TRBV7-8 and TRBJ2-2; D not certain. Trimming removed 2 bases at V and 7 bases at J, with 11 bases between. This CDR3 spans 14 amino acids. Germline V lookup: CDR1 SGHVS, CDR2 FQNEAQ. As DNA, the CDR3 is TGTGCCAGCAGCTTAACCCCGGTTGGCGGGGAGCTGTTTTTT. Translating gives CASSLTPVGGELFF.

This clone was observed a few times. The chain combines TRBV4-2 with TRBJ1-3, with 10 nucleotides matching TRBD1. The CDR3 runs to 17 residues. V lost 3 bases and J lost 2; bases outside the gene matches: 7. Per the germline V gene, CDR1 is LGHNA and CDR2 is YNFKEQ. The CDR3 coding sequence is TGTGCCAGCAGCCACGCGACAGGGGGCGAAGCTGGAAACACCATATATTTT. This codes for CASSHATGGEAGNTIYF.

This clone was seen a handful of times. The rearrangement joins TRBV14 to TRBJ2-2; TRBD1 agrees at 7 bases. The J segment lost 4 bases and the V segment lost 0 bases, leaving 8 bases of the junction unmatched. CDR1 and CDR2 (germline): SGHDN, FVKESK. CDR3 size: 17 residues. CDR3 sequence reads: CASSQEVGGPSTGELFF. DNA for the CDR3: TGTGCCAGCAGCCAAGAAGTAGGGGGCCCTAGCACCGGGGAGCTGTTTTTT.

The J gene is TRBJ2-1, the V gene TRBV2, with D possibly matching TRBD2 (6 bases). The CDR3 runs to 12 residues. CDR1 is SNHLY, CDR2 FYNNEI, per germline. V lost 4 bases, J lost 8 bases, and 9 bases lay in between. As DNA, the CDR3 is TGTGCCAGCAGTGCATCTAGCGATGAGCAGTTCTTC. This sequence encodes CASSASSDEQFF.

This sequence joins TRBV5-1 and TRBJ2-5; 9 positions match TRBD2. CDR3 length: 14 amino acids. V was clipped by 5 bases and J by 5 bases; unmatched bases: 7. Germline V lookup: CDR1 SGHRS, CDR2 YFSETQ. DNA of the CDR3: TGCGCCAGCAGTAGCGGGACTAGCTCCGAGACCCAGTACTTC. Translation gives CASSSGTSSETQYF.

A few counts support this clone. CDR3 sequence (DNA): TGCAGCGGTGATTGGGGGATTCGGAACACTGAAGCTTTCTTT. Protein sequence: CSGDWGIRNTEAFF. The chain couples TRBV29-1 to TRBJ1-1; D perhaps matches TRBD1 (5 bases). V dropped 7 bases and J dropped 1 base, with 16 bases sitting between them. The length of the CDR3 is 14 residues. Per germline, CDR1 SQVTM and CDR2 ANQGSEA. Using reference TRBV29-1 and TRBJ1-1 for the parts outside the CDR3, the full variable domain is SAVISQKPSRDICQRGTSLTIQCQVDSQVTMMFWYRQQPGQSLTLIATANQGSEATYESGFVIDKFPISRPNLTFSTLTVSNMSPEDSSIYLCSGDWGIRNTEAFFGQGTRLTVV.

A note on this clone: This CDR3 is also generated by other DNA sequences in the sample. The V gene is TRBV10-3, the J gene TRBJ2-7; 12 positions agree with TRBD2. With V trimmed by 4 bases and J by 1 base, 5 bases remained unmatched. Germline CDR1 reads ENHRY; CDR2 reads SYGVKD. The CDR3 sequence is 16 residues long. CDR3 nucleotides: TGTGCCATCAGTGCGGCAGGGACTAGCGGGTCCTACGAGCAGTACTTC. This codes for CAISAAGTSGSYEQYF.

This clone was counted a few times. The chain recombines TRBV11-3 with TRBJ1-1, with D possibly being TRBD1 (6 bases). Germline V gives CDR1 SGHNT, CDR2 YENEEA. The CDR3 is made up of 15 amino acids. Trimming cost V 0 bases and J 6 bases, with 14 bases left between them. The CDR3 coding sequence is TGTGCCAGCAGCTTAGACTCGGGGGGCAGGGCTGAAGCTTTCTTT. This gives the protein CASSLDSGGRAEAFF.

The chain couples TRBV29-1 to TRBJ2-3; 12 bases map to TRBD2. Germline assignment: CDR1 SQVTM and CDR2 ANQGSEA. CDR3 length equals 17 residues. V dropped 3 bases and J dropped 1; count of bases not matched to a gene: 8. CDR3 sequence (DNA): TGCAGCGTTGAGAGGCTAGCGGGGGGGAGAGGCACAGATACGCAGTATTTT. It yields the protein CSVERLAGGRGTDTQYF.

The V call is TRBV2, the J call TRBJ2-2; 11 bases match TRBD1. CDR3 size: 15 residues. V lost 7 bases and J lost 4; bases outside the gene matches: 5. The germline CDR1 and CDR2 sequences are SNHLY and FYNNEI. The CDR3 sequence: CASTTGQGGTGELFF. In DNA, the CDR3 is TGTGCCAGCACCACGGGACAGGGGGGCACCGGGGAGCTGTTTTTT.

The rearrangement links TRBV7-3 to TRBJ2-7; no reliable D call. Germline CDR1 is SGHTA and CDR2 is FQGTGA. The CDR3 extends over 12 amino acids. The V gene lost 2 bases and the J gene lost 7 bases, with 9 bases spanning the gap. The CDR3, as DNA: TGTGCCAGCAGCTTATTGGGTGGGGAGCAGTACTTC. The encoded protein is CASSLLGGEQYF.